This T cell receptor (beta chain) was recorded in a study of cytomegalovirus exposure and HLA in healthy donors. In the study overall: The 90 to 150 validation repertoires used the same platform as the 666 first-cohort repertoires, a later analysis reported.

The sample holds a few counts of this clone. Its target is not known. J gave up 8 bases and V 4 bases, and 13 bases lay outside the gene matches. The V gene's germline CDR1 is MNHNS and CDR2 SASEGT. This CDR3 has 15 residues. Overall study findings and caveats: Rare sequences made up most TCRs, while some public TCRs were found in many donors.

The method was immunoSEQ multiplex PCR; TCRdb's version includes in-frame clones alone and lacks a portion of them. The sample holds some 290,000 clones, 88% seen once. V usage is TRBV6-1 and J usage is TRBJ1-2; TRBD1 agrees at 7 bases. The sequenced sample consisted of PBMCs. This clonotype was sampled from a young man in good health and CMV-seronegative. The CDR3 here is CASSGSSTGLLGYTF. CDR3 bases: TGTGCCAGCAGTGGGTCATCGACAGGGCTATTGGGCTACACCTTC.